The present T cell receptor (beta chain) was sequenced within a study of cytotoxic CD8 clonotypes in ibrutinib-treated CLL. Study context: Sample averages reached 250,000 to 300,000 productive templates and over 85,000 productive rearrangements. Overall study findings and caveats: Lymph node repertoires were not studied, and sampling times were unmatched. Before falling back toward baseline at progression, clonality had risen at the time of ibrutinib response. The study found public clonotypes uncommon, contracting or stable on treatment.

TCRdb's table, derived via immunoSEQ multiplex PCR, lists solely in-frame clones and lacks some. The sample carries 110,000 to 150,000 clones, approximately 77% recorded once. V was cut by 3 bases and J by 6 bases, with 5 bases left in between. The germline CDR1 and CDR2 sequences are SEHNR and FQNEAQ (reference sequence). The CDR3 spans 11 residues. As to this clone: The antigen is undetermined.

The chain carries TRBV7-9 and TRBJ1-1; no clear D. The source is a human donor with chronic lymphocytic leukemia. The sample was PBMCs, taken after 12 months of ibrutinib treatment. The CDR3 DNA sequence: TGTGCCAGCAGCTTTAATTCTGAAGCTTTCTTT. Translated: CASSFNSEAFF.